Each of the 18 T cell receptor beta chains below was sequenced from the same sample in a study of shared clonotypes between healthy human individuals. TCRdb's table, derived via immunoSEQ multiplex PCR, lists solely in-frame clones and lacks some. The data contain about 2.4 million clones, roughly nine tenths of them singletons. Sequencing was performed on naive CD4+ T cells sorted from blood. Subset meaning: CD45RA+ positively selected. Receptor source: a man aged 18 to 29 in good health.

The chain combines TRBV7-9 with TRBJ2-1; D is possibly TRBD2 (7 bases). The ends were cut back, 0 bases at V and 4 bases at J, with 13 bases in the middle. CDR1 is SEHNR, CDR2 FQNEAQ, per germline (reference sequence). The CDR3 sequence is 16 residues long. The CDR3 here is CASSLALGGGYNEQFF. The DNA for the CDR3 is TGTGCCAGCAGCTTAGCGTTAGGGGGAGGGTACAATGAGCAGTTCTTC.

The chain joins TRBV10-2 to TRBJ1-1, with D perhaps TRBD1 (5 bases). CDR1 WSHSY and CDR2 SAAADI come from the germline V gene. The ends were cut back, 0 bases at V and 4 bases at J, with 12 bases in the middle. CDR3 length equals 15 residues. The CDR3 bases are TGCGCCAGCAGTGAGTCCCAGGGTCGGGGCACTGAAGCTTTCTTT. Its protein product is CASSESQGRGTEAFF.

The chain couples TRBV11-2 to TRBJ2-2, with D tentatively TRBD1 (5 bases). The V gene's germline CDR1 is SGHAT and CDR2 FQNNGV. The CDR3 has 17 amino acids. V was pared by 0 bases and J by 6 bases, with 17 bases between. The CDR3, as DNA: TGTGCCAGCAGCTTAGATCTGGCAGGGCGAGGCGCCGGGGAGCTGTTTTTT. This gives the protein CASSLDLAGRGAGELFF.

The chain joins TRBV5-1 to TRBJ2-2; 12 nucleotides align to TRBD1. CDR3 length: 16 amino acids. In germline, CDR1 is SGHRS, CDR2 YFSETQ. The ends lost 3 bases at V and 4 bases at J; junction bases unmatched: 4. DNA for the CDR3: TGCGCCAGCAGCTGGGGACAGGGGGCCCCCACCGGGGAGCTGTTTTTT. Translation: CASSWGQGAPTGELFF.

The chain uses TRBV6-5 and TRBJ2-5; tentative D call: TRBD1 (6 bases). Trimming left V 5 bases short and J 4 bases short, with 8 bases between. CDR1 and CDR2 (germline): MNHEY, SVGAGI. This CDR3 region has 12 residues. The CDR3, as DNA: TGTGCCAGCAGTGGGACACGAGAGACCCAGTACTTC. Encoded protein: CASSGTRETQYF.

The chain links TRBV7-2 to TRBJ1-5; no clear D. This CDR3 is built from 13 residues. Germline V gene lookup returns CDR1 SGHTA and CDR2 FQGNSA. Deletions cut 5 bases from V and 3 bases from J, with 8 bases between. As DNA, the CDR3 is TGTGCCAGCAGCCTCAGTGTCAATCAGCCCCAGCATTTT. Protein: CASSLSVNQPQHF.

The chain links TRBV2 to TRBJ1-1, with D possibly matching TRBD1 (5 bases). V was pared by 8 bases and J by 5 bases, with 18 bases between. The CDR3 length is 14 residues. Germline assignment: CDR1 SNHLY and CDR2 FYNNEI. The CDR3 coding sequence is TGTGCCAGCCTAGCCGGGACCTTAGGAACTGAAGCTTTCTTT. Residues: CASLAGTLGTEAFF.

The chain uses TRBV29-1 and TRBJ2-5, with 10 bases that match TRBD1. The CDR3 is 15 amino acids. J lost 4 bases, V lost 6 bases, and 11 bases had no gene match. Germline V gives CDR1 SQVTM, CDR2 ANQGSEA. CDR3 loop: CSVTSGQGQRETQYF. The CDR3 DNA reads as TGCAGCGTGACCTCGGGACAGGGGCAACGAGAGACCCAGTACTTC.

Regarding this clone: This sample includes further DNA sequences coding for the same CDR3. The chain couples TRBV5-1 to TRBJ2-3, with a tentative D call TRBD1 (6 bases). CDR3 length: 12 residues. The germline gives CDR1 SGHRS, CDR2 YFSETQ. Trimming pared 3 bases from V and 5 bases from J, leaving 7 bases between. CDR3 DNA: TGCGCCAGCAGCTGGGGACAAGATACGCAGTATTTT. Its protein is CASSWGQDTQYF. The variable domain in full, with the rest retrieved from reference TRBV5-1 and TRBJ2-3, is KAGVTQTPRYLIKTRGQQVTLSCSPISGHRSVSWYQQTPGQGLQFLFEYFSETQRNKGNFPGRFSGRQFSNSRSEMNVSTLELGDSALYLCASSWGQDTQYFGPGTRLTVL.

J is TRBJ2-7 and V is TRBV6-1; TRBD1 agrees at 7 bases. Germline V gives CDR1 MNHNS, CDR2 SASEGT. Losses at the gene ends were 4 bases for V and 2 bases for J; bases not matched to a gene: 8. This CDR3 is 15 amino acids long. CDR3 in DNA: TGTGCCAGCAGTGTAAACAGGGGCCTCCCCTACGAGCAGTACTTC. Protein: CASSVNRGLPYEQYF.

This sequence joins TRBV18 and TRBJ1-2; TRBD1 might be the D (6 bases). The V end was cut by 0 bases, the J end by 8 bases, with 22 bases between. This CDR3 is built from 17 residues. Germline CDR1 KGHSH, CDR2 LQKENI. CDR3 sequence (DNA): TGTGCCAGCTCACCACCGGCACGGCCACAGGGAAAAGAAGGCTACACCTTC. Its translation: CASSPPARPQGKEGYTF. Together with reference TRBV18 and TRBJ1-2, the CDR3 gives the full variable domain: NAGVMQNPRHLVRRRGQEARLRCSPMKGHSHVYWYRQLPEEGLKFMVYLQKENIIDESGMPKERFSAEFPKEGPSILRIQQVVRGDSAAYFCASSPPARPQGKEGYTFGSGTRLTVV.

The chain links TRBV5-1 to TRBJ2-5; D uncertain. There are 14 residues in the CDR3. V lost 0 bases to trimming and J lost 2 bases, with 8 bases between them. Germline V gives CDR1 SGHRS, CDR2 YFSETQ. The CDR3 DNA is TGCGCCAGCAGCTTGGTGAGCCCTCAAGAGACCCAGTACTTC. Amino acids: CASSLVSPQETQYF.

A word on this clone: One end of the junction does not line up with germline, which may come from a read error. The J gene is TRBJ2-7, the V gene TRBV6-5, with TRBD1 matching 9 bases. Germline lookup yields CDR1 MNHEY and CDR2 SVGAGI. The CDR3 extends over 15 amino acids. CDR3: CASGYETGGPYEQYF. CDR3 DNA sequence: TGTGCCAGCGGTTACGAGACAGGGGGACCCTACGAGCAGTACTTC.

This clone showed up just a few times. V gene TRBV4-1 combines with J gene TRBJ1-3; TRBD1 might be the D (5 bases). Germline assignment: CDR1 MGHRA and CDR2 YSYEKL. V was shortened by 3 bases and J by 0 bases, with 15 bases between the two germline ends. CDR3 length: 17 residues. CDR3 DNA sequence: TGCGCCAGCAGCCATTTTGACAGACGATTCTCTGGAAACACCATATATTTT. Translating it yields CASSHFDRRFSGNTIYF.

This chain's CDR3 is CASSRVGEKLFF. The CDR3 DNA reads TGTGCCAGTAGCAGGGTCGGGGAAAAACTGTTTTTT. The chain couples TRBV19 to TRBJ1-4; tentative D call: TRBD1 (5 bases). The CDR3 runs 12 residues. Trimming took 6 bases from V and 8 from J, leaving 10 bases between them. From germline, CDR1 is LNHDA and CDR2 SQIVND (reference sequence).

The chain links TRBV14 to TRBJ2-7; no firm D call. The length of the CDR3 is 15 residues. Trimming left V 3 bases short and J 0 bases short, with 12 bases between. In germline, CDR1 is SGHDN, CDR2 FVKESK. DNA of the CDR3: TGTGCCAGCAGCCATCTCGGAGTAGGCTCCTACGAGCAGTACTTC. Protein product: CASSHLGVGSYEQYF.

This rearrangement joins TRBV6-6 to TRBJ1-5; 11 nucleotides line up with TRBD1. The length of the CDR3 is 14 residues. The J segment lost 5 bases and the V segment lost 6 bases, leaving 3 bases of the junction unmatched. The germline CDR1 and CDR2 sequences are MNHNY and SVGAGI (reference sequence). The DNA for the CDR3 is TGTGCCAGCAGAACGGGACAGGGGGATCAGCCCCAGCATTTT. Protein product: CASRTGQGDQPQHF.

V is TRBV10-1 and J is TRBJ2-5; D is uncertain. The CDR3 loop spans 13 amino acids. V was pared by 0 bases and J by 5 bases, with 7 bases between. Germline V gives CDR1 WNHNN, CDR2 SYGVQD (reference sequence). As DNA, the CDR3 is TGCGCCAGCAGTGAGTCGAACGGGGAGACCCAGTACTTC. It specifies CASSESNGETQYF.